The text below deals with one T cell receptor beta chain. The data originate from a study of blood T cell repertoires in COVID-19. Study at large: Samples came from the United States, Italy and Spain, spanning acute and convalescent COVID-19. Sources were T cells, B-cell-depleted T cells, or PBMCs; the material itself was cDNA or gDNA.

The CDR3 loop spans 15 amino acids. From germline, CDR1 is WNHNN and CDR2 SYGVQD (reference sequence). The ends lost 6 bases at V and 4 bases at J; junction bases unmatched: 9. Per the original methods: By means of reference gene primer amplification, nucleated cell counts were estimated. Sequencing used immunoSEQ multiplex PCR; TCRdb keeps in-frame clones, though not all of them. V, J and clone size were drawn from that table, and D and trimming were deduced from the DNA. The sample holds about 40,000 clones, around 83% seen once. The rearrangement links TRBV10-1 to TRBJ2-3; 8 bases fit TRBD1. Sequencing was performed on peripheral blood. This receptor was identified in a woman aged 55-70 years with acute or convalescent COVID-19. The CDR3 sequence is CASSLGQGGPDTQYF. The CDR3, as DNA: TGCGCCAGCAGCTTAGGACAGGGCGGTCCAGATACGCAGTATTTT.